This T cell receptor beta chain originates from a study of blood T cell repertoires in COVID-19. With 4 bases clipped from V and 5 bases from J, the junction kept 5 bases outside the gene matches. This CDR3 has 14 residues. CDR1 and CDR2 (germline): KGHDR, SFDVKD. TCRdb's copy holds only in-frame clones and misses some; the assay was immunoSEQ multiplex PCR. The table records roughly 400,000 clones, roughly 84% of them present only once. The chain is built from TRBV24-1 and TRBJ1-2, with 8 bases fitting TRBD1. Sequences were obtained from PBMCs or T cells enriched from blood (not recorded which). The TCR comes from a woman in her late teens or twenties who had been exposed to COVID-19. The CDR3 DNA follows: TGTGCCACCAGTGACCGAGGACAGGGTTATGGCTACACCTTC. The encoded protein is CATSDRGQGYGYTF.